This T cell receptor beta chain appears in the sequencing data of a study of T cell changes during pregnancy in multiple sclerosis. TCRdb keeps only in-frame clones here, not all; method: immunoSEQ multiplex PCR. The repertoire holds roughly 100,000 clones, with approximately 93% as singletons. V trimming: 10 bases; J trimming: 6 bases; junction bases outside the gene matches: 17. From germline, CDR1 is LNHDA and CDR2 SQIVND (reference sequence). This CDR3 region has 16 residues. This sequence was found in a female donor with multiple sclerosis, enrolled in a pregnancy study. This material consisted of peripheral blood, taken after pregnancy. V is TRBV19 and J is TRBJ2-1, with 8 bases identical to TRBD1. The CDR3 protein is CATQGVTGTGGNEQFF. CDR3 coding DNA: TGTGCCACCCAAGGCGTAACCGGGACAGGAGGCAATGAGCAGTTCTTC. The entire variable domain, with the rest obtained from reference TRBV19 and TRBJ2-1, is as follows: DGGITQSPKYLFRKEGQNVTLSCEQNLNHDAMYWYRQDPGQGLRLIYYSQIVNDFQKGDIAEGYSVSREKKESFPLTVTSAQKNPTAFYLCATQGVTGTGGNEQFFGPGTRLTVL.